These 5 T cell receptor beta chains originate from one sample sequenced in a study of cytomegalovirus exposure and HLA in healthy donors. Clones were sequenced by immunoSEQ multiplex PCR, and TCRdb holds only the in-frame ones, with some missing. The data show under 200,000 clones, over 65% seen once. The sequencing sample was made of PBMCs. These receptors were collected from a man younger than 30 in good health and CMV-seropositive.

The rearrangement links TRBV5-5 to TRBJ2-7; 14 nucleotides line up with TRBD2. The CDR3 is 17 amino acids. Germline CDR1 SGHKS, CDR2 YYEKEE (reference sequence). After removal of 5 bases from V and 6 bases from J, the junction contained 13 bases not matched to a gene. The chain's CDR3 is CASRLGLAGGLDSEQYF. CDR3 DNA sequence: TGTGCCAGCAGGTTAGGACTAGCGGGAGGTTTGGATTCCGAGCAGTACTTC.

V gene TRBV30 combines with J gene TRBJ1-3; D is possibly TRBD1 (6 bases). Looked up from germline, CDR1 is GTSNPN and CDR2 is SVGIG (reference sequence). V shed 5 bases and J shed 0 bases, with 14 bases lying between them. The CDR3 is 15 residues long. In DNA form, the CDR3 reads TGTGCCTGGGGCCCCGGACAGATCTCTGGAAACACCATATATTTT. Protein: CAWGPGQISGNTIYF.

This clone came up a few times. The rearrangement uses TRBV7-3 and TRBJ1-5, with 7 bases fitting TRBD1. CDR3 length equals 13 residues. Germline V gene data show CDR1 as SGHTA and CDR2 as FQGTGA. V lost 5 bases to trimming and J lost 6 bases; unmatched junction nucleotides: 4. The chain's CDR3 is CASSGDRAQPQHF. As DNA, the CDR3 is TGTGCCAGCAGCGGCGACAGGGCTCAGCCCCAGCATTTT.

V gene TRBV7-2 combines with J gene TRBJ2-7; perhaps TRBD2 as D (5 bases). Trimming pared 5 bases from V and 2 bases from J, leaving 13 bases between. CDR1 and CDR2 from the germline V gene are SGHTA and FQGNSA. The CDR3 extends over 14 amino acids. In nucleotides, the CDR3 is TGTGCCAGCAGCGACTTTGAGGGCCCCTACGAGCAGTACTTC. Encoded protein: CASSDFEGPYEQYF. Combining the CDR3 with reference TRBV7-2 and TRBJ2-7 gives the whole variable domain GAGVSQSPSNKVTEKGKDVELRCDPISGHTALYWYRQSLGQGLEFLIYFQGNSAPDKSGLPSDRFSAERTGGSVSTLTIQRTQQEDSAVYLCASSDFEGPYEQYFGPGTRLTVT.

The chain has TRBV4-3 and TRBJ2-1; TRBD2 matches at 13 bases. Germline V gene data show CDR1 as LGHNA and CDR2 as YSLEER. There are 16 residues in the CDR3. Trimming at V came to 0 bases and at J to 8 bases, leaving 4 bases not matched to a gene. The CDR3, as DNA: TGCGCCAGCAGCCAAGACCGACTAGCGGGAGGAGATGAGCAGTTCTTC. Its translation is CASSQDRLAGGDEQFF.